The clone carrying this T cell receptor (beta chain) has ten or more counts. These data come from a study of regulatory T cells in long-lasting Graves disease. The CDR3 contains 16 residues. V shed 4 bases and J shed 3 bases, with 15 bases lying between them. Germline lookup yields CDR1 MNHEY and CDR2 SMNVEV (reference sequence). Time point meaning: newly diagnosed GD, antithyroid drugs for less than 3 months. The TCR library used RNA extracted from PBMCs. iRepertoire HTBI primers and Arm-PCR of CDR3 regions built TCR beta libraries. Each CDR3 protein gets one entry after TCRdb re-called the multiplex PCR reads with MiXCR. Among about 540,000 distinct CDR3 sequences, about 14% were seen once, and the ten largest hold under 10%. The same specimen was also included in a second study, on T cells in Graves' hyperthyroidism and ophthalmopathy.

The origin of this receptor is a man aged 30-40 years with Graves disease. The sequencing used peripheral blood mononuclear cells (PBMCs), collected at new diagnosis, from a patient treated with antithyroid drugs. J is TRBJ2-2 and V is TRBV27, with D uncertain. CDR3 sequence: CASSSLGAVYTGELFF. The CDR3 DNA sequence: TGTGCCAGCAGTTCCCTCGGCGCGGTTTACACCGGGGAGCTGTTTTTT.